The 25 T cell receptor beta chains listed next were all sequenced from one sample in a study of blood T cells in healthy people across ages. For the second PCR, which ran for 7 to 11 cycles, a sample-barcoded 5' primer and a J-beta primer mix were used. TCRdb independently ran MiXCR on the 5' RACE reads; one entry per CDR3 protein. The sample lists around 1,500,000 distinct CDR3 sequences, 28% occurring once. Sequencing was done on a sample of blood. These receptors came from a young woman in good health.

The genes are TRBV2 and TRBJ2-7; 10 nucleotides agree with TRBD1. CDR1 and CDR2 (germline): SNHLY, FYNNEI. Losses at the gene ends were 6 bases for V and 5 bases for J; bases not matched to a gene: 7. This CDR3 comprises 14 residues. The chain's CDR3 is CASRLTGTGDEQYF. CDR3 in DNA: TGTGCCAGCAGGTTGACCGGGACAGGGGACGAGCAGTACTTC.

This clonotype was counted a few times. The V and J genes are TRBV5-1 and TRBJ2-5; 12 nucleotides agree with TRBD2. The J segment lost 4 bases and the V segment lost 3 bases, leaving 1 base of the junction unmatched. The CDR3 runs to 14 residues. CDR1 SGHRS and CDR2 YFSETQ come from the germline V gene. In DNA, the CDR3 is TGCGCCAGCAGCTGGACTAGCGGGGTAGAGACCCAGTACTTC. Residues: CASSWTSGVETQYF.

This clonotype was seen just once. The chain couples TRBV7-2 to TRBJ2-7; TRBD2 agrees at 12 bases. This CDR3 is 14 amino acids long. With 5 bases clipped from V and 3 bases from J, the junction kept 2 bases outside the gene matches. CDR1 and CDR2 from the germline V gene are SGHTA and FQGNSA. CDR3 sequence: CASSMGLAGYEQYF. The DNA of the CDR3 is TGTGCCAGCAGCATGGGACTAGCGGGCTACGAGCAGTACTTC.

The V and J genes are TRBV20-1 and TRBJ1-3, with 9 bases lining up with TRBD1. Germline V gives CDR1 DFQATT, CDR2 SNEGSKA (reference sequence). The CDR3 is 15 residues long. Unmatched junction bases numbered 6, after V lost 5 bases and J lost 1 base. The CDR3 loop is CSASHRGHSGNTIYF. The CDR3, as DNA: TGCAGTGCTTCTCACAGGGGGCATTCTGGAAACACCATATATTTT.

In this sample, this clonotype turned up many times. The chain is built from TRBV3-1 and TRBJ2-5; the match to TRBD2 covers 8 bases. The CDR3 covers 14 residues. Germline assignment: CDR1 LGHDT and CDR2 YNNKEL (reference sequence). J gave up 11 bases and V 2 bases, and 10 bases lay outside the gene matches. CDR3 sequence (DNA): TGTGCCAGCAGCCAACGTAGCGGGATCGTAGAGCAGTACTTC. Its protein product is CASSQRSGIVEQYF.

This clonotype was seen a few times. The chain links TRBV6-1 to TRBJ2-5, with D perhaps TRBD1 or TRBD2 (5 bases each). The CDR3 has 14 residues. Trimming removed 0 bases at V and 7 bases at J, with 12 bases between. Germline lookup yields CDR1 MNHNS and CDR2 SASEGT. The CDR3 loop reads CASSEAPGDGTQYF. The CDR3 DNA sequence: TGTGCCAGCAGTGAAGCTCCCGGGGACGGGACCCAGTACTTC.

Only one count was recorded for this clonotype. The chain combines TRBV5-2 with TRBJ2-3; TRBD1 is taken as the D call from the table, unchecked against the DNA. TRBV5-2 is a pseudogene locus. There are 22 residues in the CDR3. The CDR3 nucleotides are TGTGCCAGCAGCTTCCAGACAGGGTTTCTTGGTGGTCGCCTGAGAAACACAGATACGCAGTATTTT. Amino acids: CASSFQTGFLGGRLRNTDTQYF.

This chain uses TRBV12-3 or TRBV12-4 with TRBJ1-1; TRBD1 matches at 8 bases. The CDR3 totals 15 residues. V shed 6 bases and J 8 bases; nucleotides not matched to a gene: 14. DNA for the CDR3: TGTGCCAGCAGCCTACCTCGGTCAGGGGGCTTCGAAGCTTTCTTT. As protein: CASSLPRSGGFEAFF.

Of note for this clonotype: Its ends do not fully match the called genes, so a read error is possible. The chain is built from TRBV9 and TRBJ2-1, with D tentatively TRBD1 (6 bases). CDR1 is SGDLS, CDR2 YYNGEE, per germline. The CDR3 runs to 16 residues. The CDR3 spells CACSVDGRGSYNEQFF. The DNA of the CDR3 is TGTGCCTGCAGCGTAGATGGCAGGGGCTCCTACAATGAGCAGTTCTTC.

V is TRBV12-3 or TRBV12-4 and J is TRBJ2-1, with D possibly TRBD2 on 6 matching bases. CDR3 length: 11 residues. V was pared by 4 bases and J by 8 bases, with 6 bases between. For the CDR3, the DNA is TGTGCCAGCAGTTGGGAGGATGAGCAGTTCTTC. Translated, it gives CASSWEDEQFF.

There are many counts of this clonotype. The V call is TRBV10-3, the J call TRBJ2-7, with D possibly TRBD1 on 5 matching bases. This CDR3 contains 13 residues. Germline lookup yields CDR1 ENHRY and CDR2 SYGVKD. The V gene lost 3 bases and the J gene lost 5 bases, with 11 bases spanning the gap. CDR3 protein: CAISEPQADEQYF. CDR3 coding DNA: TGTGCCATCAGTGAACCACAGGCTGACGAGCAGTACTTC.

About this clonotype: A much larger clone lies one base from this, so it may be a read error. This chain uses TRBV7-2 with TRBJ2-3; the D gene is possibly TRBD1 (5 bases). Germline CDR1 reads SGHTA; CDR2 reads FQGNSA. The germline V and J ends were trimmed by 1 base and 4 bases, with 9 bases remaining between them. This CDR3 has 14 amino acids. The CDR3 coding sequence is TGTGCCAGCAGCTTAGTCAGGGTTCCAGATACGCAGTATTTT. Its protein is CASSLVRVPDTQYF.

This clonotype was picked up a small number of times. The rearrangement links TRBV6-5 to TRBJ2-6; no definite D call. From germline, CDR1 is MNHEY and CDR2 SVGAGI. V shed 8 bases and J shed 3 bases, with 14 bases lying between them. The CDR3 sequence is 15 residues long. The CDR3, as DNA: TGTGCCAGCTCAGAGCAGGTGTATGGGGCCAACGTCCTGACTTTC. It is translated as CASSEQVYGANVLTF.

The gene calls are TRBV5-1 and TRBJ1-4; 8 nucleotides align to TRBD1. V lost 4 bases, J lost 5 bases, and 7 bases stayed unmatched. The CDR3 sequence is 15 residues long. Germline V gives CDR1 SGHRS, CDR2 YFSETQ. CDR3 DNA: TGCGCCAGCAGCAACAACAGGGGGGGGAATGAAAAACTGTTTTTT. Amino acid sequence: CASSNNRGGNEKLFF. The full variable domain, rest sourced from reference TRBV5-1 and TRBJ1-4, is KAGVTQTPRYLIKTRGQQVTLSCSPISGHRSVSWYQQTPGQGLQFLFEYFSETQRNKGNFPGRFSGRQFSNSRSEMNVSTLELGDSALYLCASSNNRGGNEKLFFGSGTQLSVL.

This clonotype showed up just a few times. The chain employs TRBV9 and TRBJ1-4, with D hard to call. This CDR3 contains 12 residues. Germline values: CDR1 SGDLS, CDR2 YYNGEE. V was trimmed by 1 base and J by 10 bases, leaving 8 bases between them. CDR3: CASSVMEGKLFF. The CDR3 region has the DNA TGTGCCAGCAGCGTAATGGAAGGAAAACTGTTTTTT.

This chain joins TRBV10-3 and TRBJ1-4; a possible D gene is TRBD1 (5 bases). The CDR3 has 14 residues. V lost 10 bases, J lost 5 bases, and 17 bases lay in between. Germline lookup yields CDR1 ENHRY and CDR2 SYGVKD. The CDR3 bases are TGTGCCACCGCTACAGGTCTCTCAAATGAAAAACTGTTTTTT. Translation: CATATGLSNEKLFF.

This clonotype was seen more than once but under ten times. This sequence joins TRBV6-5 and TRBJ1-4; D is perhaps TRBD1 (5 bases). Germline CDR1 is MNHEY and CDR2 is SVGAGI. Trimming left V 5 bases short and J 8 bases short, with 15 bases between. The CDR3 runs 14 residues. The CDR3 sequence: CASSPGGEEEKLFF. CDR3 nucleotide sequence: TGTGCCAGCAGTCCCGGGGGGGAAGAAGAAAAACTGTTTTTT.

This clonotype has just a few counts. This clone may be a read error of a much larger clone one base away. The chain employs TRBV6-6 and TRBJ1-5; unclear D gene. V lost 4 bases and J lost 2, with 9 bases in between. CDR1 is MNHNY and CDR2 is SVGAGI in the germline V gene (reference sequence). This CDR3 spans 14 amino acids. DNA of the CDR3: TGTGCCAGCAGTTGGCTCTGGGGCAATCAGCCCCAGCATTTT. Translating gives CASSWLWGNQPQHF.

The rearrangement uses TRBV7-2 and TRBJ2-4; tentatively, D is TRBD2 (6 bases). This CDR3 contains 18 residues. Trimming took 5 bases from V and 0 from J, leaving 20 bases between them. CDR1 and CDR2 (germline): SGHTA, FQGNSA. The CDR3 DNA reads as TGTGCCAGCAGCGGGGGGAGGATTACGGGAATAGCCAAAAACATTCAGTACTTC. Protein product: CASSGGRITGIAKNIQYF.

This clonotype was seen ten or more times. CDR3 DNA: TGCGCCAGCAGCCAAGATACTGCTCGACAGGGGTCGTCCTACGAGCAGTACTTC. This sequence encodes CASSQDTARQGSSYEQYF. The chain is built from TRBV4-3 and TRBJ2-7; 8 bases are a match to TRBD1. Trimming took 0 bases from V and 1 from J; bases not matched to a gene: 11. The CDR3 spans 18 residues. Germline V gene data show CDR1 as LGHNA and CDR2 as YSLEER.

The V call is TRBV30, the J call TRBJ2-1; TRBD2 matches at 12 bases. V trimming: 0 bases; J trimming: 6 bases; junction bases outside the gene matches: 3. Germline CDR1 GTSNPN, CDR2 SVGIG (reference sequence). The CDR3 runs 15 residues. The CDR3: CAWSVLAGGRNEQFF. The CDR3 region has the DNA TGTGCCTGGAGTGTACTAGCGGGGGGTCGCAATGAGCAGTTCTTC.

This chain links TRBV12-3 or TRBV12-4 with TRBJ1-3; no clear D gene. The V end lost 6 bases, the J end lost 4 bases, and 13 bases lay between the germline ends. The CDR3 sequence is 14 residues long. In nucleotides, the CDR3 is TGTGCCAGCAGGGGCCTGACCCCCGGAAACACCATATATTTT. It encodes CASRGLTPGNTIYF.

The table lists this clonotype with many counts. The chain is built from TRBV7-2 and TRBJ2-6; TRBD1 or TRBD2 may be the D gene (5 bases each). V was pared by 4 bases and J by 0 bases, with 13 bases between. The germline CDR1 and CDR2 sequences are SGHTA and FQGNSA. The CDR3 is made up of 17 amino acids. CDR3 bases: TGTGCCAGCAGCTCGCCGGGACGGACCTCTGGGGCCAACGTCCTGACTTTC. It translates to CASSSPGRTSGANVLTF.

This clonotype was found a few times. The chain has TRBV27 and TRBJ1-4; a weak D match, TRBD1 (5 bases). The CDR3 sequence is 15 residues long. Trimming stripped 3 bases from V and 8 bases from J, with 16 bases between. Germline V gene sequence: CDR1 MNHEY, CDR2 SMNVEV (reference sequence). In DNA form, the CDR3 reads TGTGCCAGCAGTTTTGCGGGGCGTAAATACGAAAAACTGTTTTTT. Its translation is CASSFAGRKYEKLFF.

The chain links TRBV5-1 to TRBJ1-1; D call uncertain. The germline V and J ends were trimmed by 0 bases and 0 bases, with 9 bases remaining between them. Germline V CDR1 and CDR2: SGHRS, YFSETQ. The CDR3 runs to 15 residues. The CDR3 coding sequence is TGCGCCAGCAGCTTGGGCATAGTAATGAACACTGAAGCTTTCTTT. This translates into CASSLGIVMNTEAFF.